These 32 T cell receptor beta chains came from one sample sequenced in a study of cytomegalovirus exposure and HLA in healthy donors. The assay was immunoSEQ multiplex PCR, and TCRdb's table has in-frame clones only and misses some. Among roughly 220,000 clones, 75% to 95% were seen once, and the ten largest hold roughly 1%. Sequencing was carried out using PBMCs. Receptors originate from a woman aged 18-30 years in good health and CMV-seronegative.

The chain is built from TRBV6-6 and TRBJ1-3; 8 positions agree with TRBD1. Losses at the gene ends were 4 bases for V and 15 bases for J; bases not matched to a gene: 5. The CDR3 runs to 11 residues. CDR1 is MNHNY, CDR2 SVGAGI, per germline (reference sequence). CDR3: CASSSGQGRYF. CDR3 in DNA: TGTGCCAGCAGTTCCGGACAGGGCCGATATTTT.

The rearrangement joins TRBV29-1 to TRBJ1-1; D call uncertain. Per the germline V gene, CDR1 is SQVTM and CDR2 is ANQGSEA. The CDR3 sequence is 12 residues long. V dropped 6 bases and J dropped 1 base, with 9 bases sitting between them. DNA for the CDR3: TGCAGCGTCAAAACAGCGAACACTGAAGCTTTCTTT. It codes for CSVKTANTEAFF.

The V gene is TRBV29-1, the J gene TRBJ2-7; a weak D match, TRBD2 (7 bases). Germline V gives CDR1 SQVTM, CDR2 ANQGSEA. There are 13 residues in the CDR3. Trimming removed 4 bases from V and 5 bases from J, with 15 bases in between. CDR3 sequence: CSVAPGGMDEQYF. CDR3 nucleotide sequence: TGCAGCGTTGCCCCGGGGGGCATGGACGAGCAGTACTTC.

Comment on this clone: Other nucleotide sequences in the sample specify the same CDR3. The chain links TRBV7-9 to TRBJ1-1; D ambiguous. CDR1 and CDR2 from the germline V gene are SEHNR and FQNEAQ (reference sequence). With 3 bases removed from V and 1 base from J, the gap between germline ends came to 6 bases. This CDR3 region has 13 residues. The CDR3 DNA sequence: TGTGCCAGCAGCTTTGAGGGGAACACTGAAGCTTTCTTT. Translation: CASSFEGNTEAFF.

J is TRBJ2-7 and V is TRBV27; possibly TRBD1 for D (5 bases). V lost 6 bases to trimming and J lost 2 bases, with 14 bases between them. CDR1 MNHEY and CDR2 SMNVEV come from the germline V gene (reference sequence). CDR3 length: 14 residues. The chain's CDR3 is CASRAGSGPYEQYF. The CDR3 DNA is TGTGCCAGCAGGGCTGGATCAGGGCCCTACGAGCAGTACTTC.

This clone is a singleton in its sample. The chain recombines TRBV4-1 with TRBJ2-2; unclear D gene. The CDR3 is 16 amino acids. CDR1 and CDR2 (germline): MGHRA, YSYEKL. Trimming took 0 bases from V and 7 from J, leaving 15 bases between them. The DNA for the CDR3 is TGCGCCAGCAGCCAAGATCAGCAACCAGCAGGCGGGGAGCTGTTTTTT. Its translation is CASSQDQQPAGGELFF.

The chain has TRBV12-5 and TRBJ2-1; tentative D call: TRBD1 (6 bases). V was cut by 6 bases and J by 5 bases, with 8 bases left in between. Germline V lookup: CDR1 LGHNT, CDR2 FRNRAP. The CDR3 spans 12 residues. The CDR3 DNA reads as TGTGCTAGTGGGAGGACAGACAATGAGCAGTTCTTC. Protein: CASGRTDNEQFF.

This clone was recorded only once. The CDR3 nucleotides read TGTGCCTGGAGTTTGGGGGGTAATTCACCCCTCCACTTT. It is translated as CAWSLGGNSPLHF. V usage is TRBV30 and J usage is TRBJ1-6; possible D gene TRBD1, 5 bases. Germline-derived CDR1 and CDR2 are GTSNPN and SVGIG (reference sequence). CDR3 length: 13 amino acids. The V gene lost 2 bases and the J gene lost 6 bases, with 8 bases spanning the gap.

The chain has TRBV7-9 and TRBJ1-2; no reliable D call. Germline assignment: CDR1 SEHNR and CDR2 FQNEAQ (reference sequence). Between the trimmed V and J ends, which lost 1 base and 6 bases, there was a span of 6 bases. This CDR3 comprises 12 residues. This chain's CDR3 is CASSLDSDGYTF. In DNA, the CDR3 is TGTGCCAGCAGCTTAGACTCTGATGGCTACACCTTC.

The chain is built from TRBV28 and TRBJ1-4; D uncertain. V was cut by 7 bases and J by 8 bases, with 23 bases left in between. Germline-derived CDR1 and CDR2 are MDHEN and SYDVKM. The CDR3 extends over 16 amino acids. The DNA of the CDR3 is TGTGCCAGCATTTGGAGGGTTCAGCTAAAAGGGGAAAAACTGTTTTTT. Protein product: CASIWRVQLKGEKLFF.

The sample holds a few counts of this clone. This sequence joins TRBV30 and TRBJ1-5, with D uncertain. Germline CDR1 GTSNPN, CDR2 SVGIG (reference sequence). The CDR3 consists of 13 residues. V lost 3 bases and J lost 1, with 7 bases in between. DNA for the CDR3: TGTGCCTGGAGCGATGGCAGCAATCAGCCCCAGCATTTT. Translating it yields CAWSDGSNQPQHF.

The CDR3, as DNA: TGTGCCAGCAGTGCAAATTTTGACACTGAAGCTTTCTTT. Its protein is CASSANFDTEAFF. The V call is TRBV6-1, the J call TRBJ1-1; the D is unclear. This CDR3 is built from 13 residues. Trimming left V 4 bases short and J 3 bases short, with 9 bases between. The germline gives CDR1 MNHNS, CDR2 SASEGT.

The chain uses TRBV7-2 and TRBJ2-1, with a possible D match to TRBD2 (6 bases). Trimming left V 3 bases short and J 6 bases short, with 21 bases between. The CDR3 runs to 17 residues. Germline CDR1 SGHTA, CDR2 FQGNSA. The CDR3 DNA reads as TGTGCCAGCAGCTTCCAGCCAACGGCGGGGTCCGGCAATGAGCAGTTCTTC. This codes for CASSFQPTAGSGNEQFF.

The chain is built from TRBV6-1 and TRBJ2-3, with TRBD2 as a possible D gene (6 bases). The CDR3 consists of 15 residues. Trimming took off 6 bases at V and 2 bases at J, with 15 bases between the two ends. Looked up from germline, CDR1 is MNHNS and CDR2 is SASEGT. Here the CDR3 reads CASRRDFSTTDTQYF. The CDR3 region has the DNA TGTGCCAGCAGGAGGGACTTCTCTACCACAGATACGCAGTATTTT.

V gene TRBV5-4 combines with J gene TRBJ2-1; a weak D match, TRBD1 (5 bases). The CDR3 totals 13 residues. CDR1 and CDR2 from the germline V gene are SGHNT and YYREEE (reference sequence). V dropped 4 bases and J dropped 10 bases, with 15 bases sitting between them. The CDR3 is CASSLDRPREQFF. DNA for the CDR3: TGTGCCAGCAGCCTCGACAGACCAAGGGAGCAGTTCTTC.

V and J are TRBV28 and TRBJ1-2, with D hard to call. Germline CDR1 and CDR2: MDHEN and SYDVKM. This CDR3 spans 12 amino acids. Trimming left V 2 bases short and J 8 bases short, with 9 bases between. The DNA for the CDR3 is TGTGCCAGCAGTTTAGTCAGCGAGGGCTACACCTTC. Translating gives CASSLVSEGYTF.

The rearrangement links TRBV9 to TRBJ1-1; D remains ambiguous. The ends were cut back, 3 bases at V and 3 bases at J, with 15 bases in the middle. Germline assignment: CDR1 SGDLS and CDR2 YYNGEE. The CDR3 is 15 residues long. CDR3 nucleotides: TGTGCCAGCAGCGCACCGTCTCTCCGGGACACTGAAGCTTTCTTT. This translates into CASSAPSLRDTEAFF.

This clone was counted only a few times. The DNA of the CDR3 is TGCGCCAGCAGCCCTAGCAGAGGACAGCCCCAGCATTTT. Amino acids: CASSPSRGQPQHF. The chain joins TRBV5-1 to TRBJ1-5; no clear D gene. The CDR3 consists of 13 residues. Trimming pared 4 bases from V and 7 bases from J, leaving 12 bases between. CDR1 SGHRS and CDR2 YFSETQ come from the germline V gene. Complete variable domain (other parts from reference TRBV5-1 and TRBJ1-5): KAGVTQTPRYLIKTRGQQVTLSCSPISGHRSVSWYQQTPGQGLQFLFEYFSETQRNKGNFPGRFSGRQFSNSRSEMNVSTLELGDSALYLCASSPSRGQPQHFGDGTRLSIL.

The rearrangement uses TRBV7-8 and TRBJ2-7; 9 nucleotides line up with TRBD1. From germline, CDR1 is SGHVS and CDR2 FQNEAQ. This CDR3 comprises 14 residues. J gave up 6 bases and V 5 bases, and 8 bases lay outside the gene matches. Written as DNA, the CDR3 is TGTGCCAGCAGCCCCAGACAGGGGGGCCGCGAGCAGTACTTC. This gives the protein CASSPRQGGREQYF.

This clone was counted once. The rearrangement links TRBV28 to TRBJ2-3; 13 bases align to TRBD2. This CDR3 contains 17 residues. Per germline, CDR1 MDHEN and CDR2 SYDVKM. Germline trimming cut 5 bases from V and 2 bases from J; bases unmatched to any gene: 7. The CDR3 protein is CASSPWTSGGDTDTQYF. In DNA, the CDR3 is TGTGCCAGCAGTCCATGGACTAGCGGGGGAGACACAGATACGCAGTATTTT.

This clone showed up just once. V and J are TRBV14 and TRBJ2-7; D not resolved. V lost 0 bases to trimming and J lost 2 bases, with 8 bases between them. This CDR3 spans 14 amino acids. Per germline, CDR1 SGHDN and CDR2 FVKESK. The CDR3 spells CASSQEIRAYEQYF. The CDR3 region has the DNA TGTGCCAGCAGCCAAGAAATTCGGGCCTACGAGCAGTACTTC.

This chain joins TRBV18 and TRBJ2-7, with D tentatively TRBD1 (6 bases). Germline-derived CDR1 and CDR2 are KGHSH and LQKENI. V shed 3 bases and J shed 5 bases, with 17 bases lying between them. The CDR3 has 15 amino acids. CDR3 nucleotides: TGTGCCAGCTCACCGCAACAAAAACAGGGAGACGAGCAGTACTTC. Encoded protein: CASSPQQKQGDEQYF.

In its sample, this clone was seen once. The CDR3, as DNA: TGTGCCTGGAGTTACGAATCGGGTCAGCCCCAGCATTTT. Protein product: CAWSYESGQPQHF. The chain combines TRBV30 with TRBJ1-5; D uncertain. Deletions cut 2 bases from V and 6 bases from J, with 11 bases between. CDR3 length: 13 amino acids. Germline V CDR1 and CDR2: GTSNPN, SVGIG (reference sequence).

CDR3 DNA: TGTGCCAGCAGCTCGACGGGAGGGCCTTCCTACAATGAGCAGTTCTTC. Encoded protein: CASSSTGGPSYNEQFF. The V gene is TRBV7-9, the J gene TRBJ2-1, with TRBD2 matching over 8 bases. This CDR3 comprises 16 residues. Trimming took 4 bases from V and 1 from J; bases not matched to a gene: 6. CDR1 is SEHNR and CDR2 is FQNEAQ in the germline V gene (reference sequence).

The chain has TRBV7-6 and TRBJ2-3; no clear D. Germline CDR1 and CDR2: SGHVS and FNYEAQ. The V end was cut by 5 bases, the J end by 2 bases, with 26 bases between. This CDR3 has 19 residues. This CDR3 reads CASSRRSPGLAVYTDTQYF. CDR3 coding DNA: TGTGCCAGCAGCCGCAGATCACCCGGGTTGGCGGTCTACACAGATACGCAGTATTTT.

This clone was detected only once. The V and J genes are TRBV6-1 and TRBJ2-7; TRBD1 matches at 11 bases. The length of the CDR3 is 15 residues. With 1 base clipped from V and 4 bases from J, the junction kept 3 bases outside the gene matches. In germline, CDR1 is MNHNS, CDR2 SASEGT. The CDR3 sequence: CASSEGTGGGYEQYF. The CDR3 coding sequence is TGTGCCAGCAGTGAAGGGACAGGGGGCGGTTACGAGCAGTACTTC.

Points on this clone: One junction end does not reproduce the germline sequence, and a read error may be involved. The V call is TRBV7-7, the J call TRBJ1-1; D is unclear. The CDR3 is 13 amino acids. The V gene's germline CDR1 is SSHAT and CDR2 FNYEAQ (reference sequence). Here the CDR3 reads CASSPDSNTEAFF. In DNA, the CDR3 is TGTGCTAGCAGTCCTGACTCGAACACTGAAGCTTTCTTT.

The chain employs TRBV29-1 and TRBJ2-3; the match to TRBD1 covers 8 bases. The CDR3 covers 14 residues. The V gene end was trimmed by 3 bases and the J gene end by 7 bases; junction bases not matched to a gene: 9. From germline, CDR1 is SQVTM and CDR2 ANQGSEA. CDR3 in DNA: TGCAGCGTTGATGGACAGGGTCTGGTGAATACGCAGTATTTT. It specifies CSVDGQGLVNTQYF.

The genes are TRBV7-2 and TRBJ2-2; D is undetermined. The CDR3 loop spans 14 amino acids. Trimming cost V 0 bases and J 6 bases, with 8 bases left between them. Germline loops: CDR1 SGHTA, CDR2 FQGNSA. The CDR3 region is CASSLALAPGELFF. DNA of the CDR3: TGTGCCAGCAGCTTAGCCCTGGCTCCCGGGGAGCTGTTTTTT.

The chain joins TRBV6-1 to TRBJ2-7; weak D call: TRBD2 (6 bases). The CDR3 runs 13 residues. V lost 1 base and J lost 7, with 11 bases in between. Looked up from germline, CDR1 is MNHNS and CDR2 is SASEGT. This CDR3 is CASSEGRVREQYF. CDR3 bases: TGTGCCAGCAGTGAAGGGAGGGTGAGGGAGCAGTACTTC.

The chain couples TRBV27 to TRBJ1-2; D ambiguous. V lost 5 bases to trimming and J lost 5 bases, with 9 bases between them. The CDR3 is 12 residues long. From germline, CDR1 is MNHEY and CDR2 SMNVEV (reference sequence). Written as DNA, the CDR3 is TGTGCCAGCAGTCCGACGGGTTATGGCTACACCTTC. Its translation is CASSPTGYGYTF.

The J gene is TRBJ2-2, the V gene TRBV27; 10 positions agree with TRBD2. Per the germline V gene, CDR1 is MNHEY and CDR2 is SMNVEV (reference sequence). The CDR3 has 16 amino acids. The V segment lost 5 bases and the J segment 5 bases; nucleotides outside the gene matches: 8. CDR3 region: CASSPGLAGVTGELFF. The CDR3 coding sequence is TGTGCCAGCAGTCCTGGGCTAGCGGGAGTAACCGGGGAGCTGTTTTTT.